Below, 17 T cell receptor beta chains from the same sample are listed, as sequenced in a study of T cells after yellow fever vaccination (dated by TCRdb to about 2019). The label giving this sample's treatment or condition can be read as: live attenuated yellow fever vaccine strain. Preparation of the library involved 5' RACE. Sequencer: Illumina HiSeq 2500. The public reads were reprocessed in TCRdb via fastp at Q25 and MiXCR, keeping in-frame beta chains. CDR3 protein duplicates are merged, each entry listing the most common genes and DNA. This sample lists 450,000 to 550,000 distinct CDR3 sequences; 15% to 20% were detected once. About 13% of the sample lies in the top ten. The sequencing here drew on PBMCs, taken 15 days after the yellow fever booster vaccination. These receptors all stem from a man younger than 40 who received the YFV17D yellow fever vaccine.

The V gene is TRBV7-6, the J gene TRBJ2-7; 7 positions agree with TRBD1. In germline, CDR1 is SGHVS, CDR2 FNYEAQ. The CDR3 covers 14 residues. J was trimmed by 1 base and V by 5 bases; bases with no gene match: 5. The CDR3 here is CASSRQGISYEQYF. In DNA form, the CDR3 reads TGTGCCAGCAGCCGACAGGGTATTTCCTACGAGCAGTACTTC. Complete variable domain (other parts from reference TRBV7-6 and TRBJ2-7): GAGVSQSPRYKVTKRGQDVALRCDPISGHVSLYWYRQALGQGPEFLTYFNYEAQQDKSGLPNDRFSAERPEGSISTLTIQRTEQRDSAMYRCASSRQGISYEQYFGPGTRLTVT.

This chain joins TRBV24-1 and TRBJ2-3; 10 bases match TRBD2. Germline V gives CDR1 KGHDR, CDR2 SFDVKD. The CDR3 has 16 amino acids. Losses at the gene ends were 4 bases for V and 1 base for J; bases not matched to a gene: 4. The CDR3 loop reads CATSEKAGGGTDTQYF. CDR3 bases: TGTGCCACCAGTGAGAAAGCGGGAGGGGGCACAGATACGCAGTATTTT.

This sequence joins TRBV15 and TRBJ2-7; a possible D gene is TRBD2 (6 bases). Germline V lookup: CDR1 LNHNV, CDR2 YYDKDF (reference sequence). V was cut by 0 bases and J by 0 bases, with 12 bases left in between. This CDR3 is built from 16 residues. CDR3 bases: TGTGCCACCAGCAGAGATCGGACTATACGCTCCTACGAGCAGTACTTC. This gives the protein CATSRDRTIRSYEQYF.

The table lists this clonotype with a few counts. V usage is TRBV6-1 and J usage is TRBJ2-1, with D possibly TRBD1 on 5 matching bases. Germline CDR1 is MNHNS and CDR2 is SASEGT. V dropped 8 bases and J dropped 4 bases, with 12 bases sitting between them. The length of the CDR3 is 13 residues. The CDR3 region has the DNA TGTGCCAGCGTAGGGGCGATTTACAATGAGCAGTTCTTC. Translated, it gives CASVGAIYNEQFF.

This clonotype was observed a few times. The chain uses TRBV20-1 and TRBJ1-3; 10 nucleotides line up with TRBD1. Looked up from germline, CDR1 is DFQATT and CDR2 is SNEGSKA (reference sequence). This CDR3 has 12 residues. V dropped 0 bases and J dropped 16; count of bases not matched to a gene: 6. The CDR3 protein is CSAREWGQGPYF. CDR3 DNA: TGCAGTGCTAGAGAGTGGGGACAGGGGCCCTATTTT.

This clonotype was seen once. The chain combines TRBV18 with TRBJ1-1, with unresolved D. The V end lost 3 bases, the J end lost 4 bases, and 12 bases lay between the germline ends. The CDR3 totals 14 residues. Germline lookup yields CDR1 KGHSH and CDR2 LQKENI. As DNA, the CDR3 is TGTGCCAGCTCACCTCCAGTCAATCCCACTGAAGCTTTCTTT. It encodes CASSPPVNPTEAFF. The full variable domain, in which reference TRBV18 and TRBJ1-1 provide the parts outside the CDR3, is NAGVMQNPRHLVRRRGQEARLRCSPMKGHSHVYWYRQLPEEGLKFMVYLQKENIIDESGMPKERFSAEFPKEGPSILRIQQVVRGDSAAYFCASSPPVNPTEAFFGQGTRLTVV.

The chain combines TRBV20-1 with TRBJ2-3; D might be TRBD1 or TRBD2, each matching 5 bases. Germline CDR1 is DFQATT and CDR2 is SNEGSKA (reference sequence). The CDR3 runs to 12 residues. Trimming pared 3 bases from V and 2 bases from J, leaving 6 bases between. CDR3 protein: CSASGTTDTQYF. The CDR3 nucleotides are TGCAGTGCTAGCGGGACCACAGATACGCAGTATTTT.

The chain joins TRBV7-2 to TRBJ2-5, with a weak D call TRBD2 (5 bases). Germline V CDR1 and CDR2: SGHTA, FQGNSA. The CDR3 consists of 14 residues. The ends were cut back, 7 bases at V and 3 bases at J, with 15 bases in the middle. CDR3 bases: TGTGCCAGCAACTCAAGGCGGGCCGAAGAGACCCAGTACTTC. It encodes CASNSRRAEETQYF. The full variable domain, rest sourced from reference TRBV7-2 and TRBJ2-5, is GAGVSQSPSNKVTEKGKDVELRCDPISGHTALYWYRQSLGQGLEFLIYFQGNSAPDKSGLPSDRFSAERTGGSVSTLTIQRTQQEDSAVYLCASNSRRAEETQYFGPGTRLLVL.

This clonotype occurred a few times. The J gene is TRBJ2-1, the V gene TRBV3-1; no clear D gene. CDR3 length: 12 residues. Per the germline V gene, CDR1 is LGHDT and CDR2 is YNNKEL (reference sequence). Trimming pared 4 bases from V and 9 bases from J, leaving 10 bases between. The CDR3, as DNA: TGTGCCAGCAGCCGCCAGGACGTTGAGCAGTTCTTC. Translation gives CASSRQDVEQFF.

This clonotype was picked up many times. J is TRBJ2-3 and V is TRBV12-3 or TRBV12-4; no definite D call. The CDR3 totals 15 residues. V was cut by 3 bases and J by 7 bases, with 17 bases left in between. CDR3 nucleotide sequence: TGTGCCAGCAGTTTTGACGCCTCCCCCAGGAATACGCAGTATTTT. Its protein product is CASSFDASPRNTQYF.

The rearrangement uses TRBV28 and TRBJ2-3; weak D call: TRBD2 (6 bases). The CDR3 consists of 16 residues. In germline, CDR1 is MDHEN, CDR2 SYDVKM. V lost 6 bases to trimming and J lost 3 bases, with 19 bases between them. CDR3 in amino acids: CASSPLAGYLTDTQYF. CDR3 sequence (DNA): TGTGCCAGCAGCCCACTGGCGGGATACCTGACAGATACGCAGTATTTT.

The V call is TRBV20-1, the J call TRBJ2-7; 12 bases are a match to TRBD1. This CDR3 comprises 14 residues. Germline lookup yields CDR1 DFQATT and CDR2 SNEGSKA (reference sequence). V was pared by 6 bases and J by 5 bases, with 8 bases of the junction left unmatched. DNA for the CDR3: TGCAGTGCGTATCCGGGACAGGGGGCCCACGAGCAGTACTTC. It codes for CSAYPGQGAHEQYF.

In this sample, this clonotype turned up a few times. This chain links TRBV9 with TRBJ1-2, with a possible D match to TRBD1 (6 bases). CDR1 is SGDLS and CDR2 is YYNGEE in the germline V gene. Trimming removed 3 bases at V and 3 bases at J, with 15 bases between. CDR3 length equals 15 residues. In nucleotides, the CDR3 is TGTGCCAGCAGCGCTTCCGGGGGGCTTGACTATGGCTACACCTTC. It codes for CASSASGGLDYGYTF. Based on the CDR3 plus reference TRBV9 and TRBJ1-2, the full variable domain is DSGVTQTPKHLITATGQRVTLRCSPRSGDLSVYWYQQSLDQGLQFLIQYYNGEERAKGNILERFSAQQFPDLHSELNLSSLELGDSALYFCASSASGGLDYGYTFGSGTRLTVV.

This sequence joins TRBV5-1 and TRBJ2-1, with 8 bases fitting TRBD2. Losses at the gene ends were 4 bases for V and 3 bases for J; bases not matched to a gene: 6. This CDR3 has 15 residues. In germline, CDR1 is SGHRS, CDR2 YFSETQ. The CDR3: CASSQLSGDYNEQFF. Here the CDR3 DNA reads TGCGCCAGCAGCCAACTTAGCGGGGACTACAATGAGCAGTTCTTC.

Only a few counts were recorded for this clonotype. V and J are TRBV21-1 and TRBJ2-7; no DNA check was done on the table's D call, TRBD1. TRBV21-1 is a recognized pseudogene. The CDR3 is 14 residues long. CDR3 in DNA: TGTGCCAGCAGCAAAGTCCGGGCAGAGTACGAGCAGTACTTC. It translates to CASSKVRAEYEQYF.

This chain uses TRBV12-3 or TRBV12-4 with TRBJ2-3, with 9 bases lining up with TRBD2. The CDR3 totals 15 residues. With V trimmed by 4 bases and J by 0 bases, 2 bases remained unmatched. In DNA, the CDR3 is TGTGCCAGCAGTTGGACTAGCGCTAGCACAGATACGCAGTATTTT. Translating it yields CASSWTSASTDTQYF.

This clonotype showed up just a few times. The chain couples TRBV9 to TRBJ2-1; TRBD2 agrees at 9 bases. V lost 4 bases and J lost 1; bases outside the gene matches: 6. Germline values: CDR1 SGDLS, CDR2 YYNGEE. The CDR3 runs to 16 residues. The CDR3 reads CASSLPGLASYNEQFF. The CDR3 bases are TGTGCCAGCAGCCTGCCGGGACTAGCTTCCTACAATGAGCAGTTCTTC.